These 32 T cell receptor beta chains were sequenced from one sample in a study of OX40 agonist ivuxolimab in advanced cancers. Generated by immunoSEQ multiplex PCR, the TCRdb table keeps only in-frame clones and is missing some. Altogether 70,000 to 90,000 clones are present, 85% being singletons, with the ten largest covering 1.5% to 2%. Sample: CD4+ or CD8+ T cells sorted from blood, taken in a trial of the OX40 agonist ivuxolimab. Receptors were obtained from an adult with an advanced solid tumor such as melanoma, head and neck, liver or kidney cancer.

A few counts support this clone. This chain uses TRBV25-1 with TRBJ1-2; weak D call: TRBD1 (5 bases). The CDR3 sequence is 14 residues long. Germline V gene data show CDR1 as MGHDK and CDR2 as SYGVNS. The V end lost 8 bases, the J end lost 6 bases, and 19 bases lay between the germline ends. The CDR3 spells CASSPGAAVHGYTF. Here the CDR3 DNA reads TGTGCCAGCTCCCCTGGGGCAGCCGTTCATGGCTACACCTTC.

This chain links TRBV13 with TRBJ2-1; perhaps TRBD2 as D (6 bases). This CDR3 is 15 amino acids long. The germline V gene has CDR1 PRHDT and CDR2 FYEKMQ (reference sequence). Trimming took off 5 bases at V and 4 bases at J, with 15 bases between the two ends. The chain's CDR3 is CASSLYRDFYNEQFF. The DNA for the CDR3 is TGTGCCAGCAGCCTCTACCGGGACTTTTACAATGAGCAGTTCTTC. The full variable domain, with the rest looked up from reference TRBV13 and TRBJ2-1, is AAGVIQSPRHLIKEKRETATLKCYPIPRHDTVYWYQQGPGQDPQFLISFYEKMQSDKGSIPDRFSAQQFSDYHSELNMSSLELGDSALYFCASSLYRDFYNEQFFGPGTRLTVL.

The chain recombines TRBV2 with TRBJ1-1; D gene unclear. This CDR3 has 14 residues. The V and J ends lost 6 bases and 5 bases respectively, with 16 bases between them. Germline assignment: CDR1 SNHLY and CDR2 FYNNEI. The CDR3 coding sequence is TGTGCCAGCAGACTGATCAAAGATGGGACTGAAGCTTTCTTT. It translates to CASRLIKDGTEAFF.

This clone was observed a few times. This rearrangement joins TRBV9 to TRBJ2-1; D might be TRBD2 (5 bases). V lost 2 bases, J lost 9 bases, and 15 bases lay in between. Germline CDR1 is SGDLS and CDR2 is YYNGEE. The CDR3 is 14 residues long. The CDR3 is CASSVDFNRGEQFF. The CDR3 DNA follows: TGTGCCAGCAGCGTGGACTTCAATCGGGGTGAGCAGTTCTTC.

The rearrangement joins TRBV29-1 to TRBJ1-1; TRBD1 matches 9 bases. Germline V gene sequence: CDR1 SQVTM, CDR2 ANQGSEA. The CDR3 is made up of 14 amino acids. The junction had 4 bases not matched to a gene; V was cut back by 4 bases and J by 1 base. CDR3 DNA sequence: TGCAGCGTTGGAACGACAGGGGGGAACACTGAAGCTTTCTTT. Its protein is CSVGTTGGNTEAFF.

This sequence joins TRBV30 and TRBJ1-4; D is unclear. The germline V gene has CDR1 GTSNPN and CDR2 SVGIG (reference sequence). The V end lost 2 bases, the J end lost 4 bases, and 8 bases lay between the germline ends. The CDR3 is 13 residues long. The CDR3 spells CAWSISFNEKLFF. Written as DNA, the CDR3 is TGTGCCTGGAGTATCAGCTTTAATGAAAAACTGTTTTTT.

The chain uses TRBV2 and TRBJ1-2; tentative D call: TRBD1 (5 bases). V dropped 6 bases and J dropped 0 bases, with 11 bases sitting between them. The germline CDR1 and CDR2 sequences are SNHLY and FYNNEI. This CDR3 is built from 14 residues. The CDR3: CASSAGLSNYGYTF. CDR3 DNA sequence: TGTGCCAGCAGCGCGGGACTCTCTAACTATGGCTACACCTTC.

In this sample, this clone turned up a few times. The chain links TRBV2 to TRBJ1-4; D is ambiguous. Germline CDR1 reads SNHLY; CDR2 reads FYNNEI. The CDR3 totals 16 residues. V lost 1 base, J lost 0 bases, and 9 bases lay in between. DNA of the CDR3: TGTGCCAGCAGTGAAGTCCGCGCTGCAACTAATGAAAAACTGTTTTTT. Protein sequence: CASSEVRAATNEKLFF.

V is TRBV30 and J is TRBJ1-2; tentative D call: TRBD1 (5 bases). The CDR3 extends over 15 amino acids. With 2 bases removed from V and 5 bases from J, the gap between germline ends came to 18 bases. The germline V gene encodes CDR1 GTSNPN and CDR2 SVGIG (reference sequence). CDR3 sequence: CAWSHTVGGRYGYTF. The DNA for the CDR3 is TGTGCCTGGAGTCACACGGTGGGGGGACGGTATGGCTACACCTTC.

This chain links TRBV2 with TRBJ2-1; the match to TRBD1 covers 7 bases. This CDR3 region has 15 residues. From germline, CDR1 is SNHLY and CDR2 FYNNEI. After removal of 4 bases from V and 6 bases from J, the junction contained 9 bases not matched to a gene. The CDR3 protein is CASSGSGGFFNEQFF. CDR3 in DNA: TGTGCCAGCAGTGGTTCAGGGGGTTTTTTCAATGAGCAGTTCTTC.

A single count supports this clone. J is TRBJ2-1 and V is TRBV9, with D possibly TRBD1 on 6 matching bases. Deletions cut 4 bases from V and 7 bases from J, with 12 bases between. Germline V CDR1 and CDR2: SGDLS, YYNGEE. The CDR3 length is 13 residues. In nucleotides, the CDR3 is TGTGCCAGCAGCCTCTCGAGGGGGAATGAGCAGTTCTTC. It translates to CASSLSRGNEQFF.

This rearrangement joins TRBV6-6 to TRBJ2-7; the D gene could be TRBD1 or TRBD2 (5 bases each). Germline assignment: CDR1 MNHNY and CDR2 SVGAGI (reference sequence). V lost 2 bases, J lost 3 bases, and 8 bases lay in between. The CDR3 has 13 amino acids. The DNA for the CDR3 is TGTGCCAGCAGTTACCGGGACGTCTACGAGCAGTACTTC. Its protein product is CASSYRDVYEQYF.

This chain uses TRBV4-2 with TRBJ2-2, with 7 bases lining up with TRBD2. The CDR3 is made up of 18 amino acids. The germline CDR1 and CDR2 sequences are LGHNA and YNFKEQ. Trimming at V came to 0 bases and at J to 0 bases, leaving 7 bases not matched to a gene. The CDR3 sequence is CASSQEGLAAPNTGELFF. The CDR3 DNA reads TGTGCCAGCAGCCAAGAGGGGCTAGCGGCTCCGAACACCGGGGAGCTGTTTTTT.

This clone is a singleton in its sample. The chain couples TRBV9 to TRBJ2-5, with TRBD1 as a possible D gene (6 bases). Trimming removed 3 bases from V and 2 bases from J, with 11 bases in between. Per germline, CDR1 SGDLS and CDR2 YYNGEE. This CDR3 is built from 14 residues. CDR3 region: CASSAAGQQETQYF. CDR3 sequence (DNA): TGTGCCAGCAGCGCGGCAGGACAGCAAGAGACCCAGTACTTC.

V usage is TRBV11-2 and J usage is TRBJ1-2; D is perhaps TRBD1 (6 bases). Germline CDR1 is SGHAT and CDR2 is FQNNGV. The length of the CDR3 is 15 residues. V was cut by 0 bases and J by 6 bases, with 14 bases left in between. The CDR3 bases are TGTGCCAGCAGCTTAGAGGGGGGCAGGGTCCATGGCTACACCTTC. Encoded protein: CASSLEGGRVHGYTF.

The chain employs TRBV19 and TRBJ2-1, with TRBD1 matching over 7 bases. The CDR3 is 17 residues long. Germline V lookup: CDR1 LNHDA, CDR2 SQIVND (reference sequence). V shed 3 bases and J 0 bases; nucleotides not matched to a gene: 8. CDR3 amino acids: CASSIVQGYHSYNEQFF. CDR3 in DNA: TGTGCCAGTAGTATCGTACAGGGGTACCACTCCTACAATGAGCAGTTCTTC.

The chain links TRBV6-5 to TRBJ1-2, with 9 bases aligning to TRBD1. Germline V lookup: CDR1 MNHEY, CDR2 SVGAGI. The CDR3 runs to 14 residues. Germline trimming cut 2 bases from V and 4 bases from J; bases unmatched to any gene: 2. The CDR3 bases are TGTGCCAGCAGTTACCGGGACAGGGCCTATGGCTACACCTTC. Protein product: CASSYRDRAYGYTF.

The V gene is TRBV7-2, the J gene TRBJ2-5, with 8 bases that match TRBD1. The DNA end is a closer match to TRBJ2-7, so the J assignment may be wrong. From germline, CDR1 is SGHTA and CDR2 FQGNSA. The CDR3 has 14 residues. The chain's CDR3 is CASSPQGASDEQYF. For the CDR3, the DNA is TGTGCCAGCAGCCCCCAGGGGGCCAGCGACGAGCAGTACTTC.

V usage is TRBV28 and J usage is TRBJ2-6, with D perhaps TRBD1 (7 bases). V lost 7 bases and J lost 4, with 26 bases in between. The length of the CDR3 is 19 residues. Germline V gene data show CDR1 as MDHEN and CDR2 as SYDVKM. The CDR3 loop reads CASTNPGQGGPGGANVLTF. Here the CDR3 DNA reads TGTGCCAGCACCAACCCCGGCCAGGGGGGACCTGGGGGGGCCAACGTCCTGACTTTC.

This clone was recorded once. The chain employs TRBV27 and TRBJ2-3; 16 nucleotides line up with TRBD2. CDR1 is MNHEY and CDR2 is SMNVEV in the germline V gene (reference sequence). The CDR3 extends over 17 amino acids. The V and J ends lost 4 bases and 7 bases, in that order; junction bases with no gene match: 8. The CDR3 coding sequence is TGTGCCAGCAGTTCAGGGACTAGCGGGAGGGCCGTAAATACGCAGTATTTT. This translates into CASSSGTSGRAVNTQYF.

The CDR3 reads CASSLRFGPYEQYF. Here the CDR3 DNA reads TGTGCCAGCAGCTTACGATTCGGGCCTTACGAGCAGTACTTC. The chain is built from TRBV7-2 and TRBJ2-7; D call uncertain. CDR1 and CDR2 from the germline V gene are SGHTA and FQGNSA. V gave up 2 bases and J gave up 4 bases, with 12 bases separating them. The CDR3 is made up of 14 amino acids.

This clone was seen a handful of times. V gene TRBV14 combines with J gene TRBJ1-2; 8 bases line up with TRBD1. Per the germline V gene, CDR1 is SGHDN and CDR2 is FVKESK. V was pared by 4 bases and J by 0 bases, with 4 bases of the junction left unmatched. This CDR3 is built from 15 residues. The CDR3: CASSRQGTANYGYTF. As DNA, the CDR3 is TGTGCCAGCAGCCGACAGGGGACAGCTAACTATGGCTACACCTTC.

The V call is TRBV6-1, the J call TRBJ2-1; D possibly corresponds to TRBD1 (5 bases). CDR1 and CDR2 (germline): MNHNS, SASEGT. The CDR3 is 16 amino acids. V dropped 0 bases and J dropped 7 bases, with 16 bases sitting between them. CDR3 protein: CASSEAVWQPGNEQFF. CDR3 bases: TGTGCCAGCAGTGAAGCGGTATGGCAGCCAGGGAATGAGCAGTTCTTC.

This clone occurred once. The gene calls are TRBV7-6 and TRBJ2-2; maybe TRBD1 (5 bases). The V gene lost 0 bases and the J gene lost 1 base, with 9 bases spanning the gap. Germline V CDR1 and CDR2: SGHVS, FNYEAQ. The CDR3 loop spans 16 amino acids. In DNA form, the CDR3 reads TGTGCCAGCAGCTTAGCAACGCAGGGGAACACCGGGGAGCTGTTTTTT. It codes for CASSLATQGNTGELFF.

The CDR3 spells CASSYSTLGGTEAFF. The CDR3 DNA reads TGTGCCAGCAGTTACTCGACTCTCGGGGGCACTGAAGCTTTCTTT. The chain links TRBV6-5 to TRBJ1-1; weak D call: TRBD1 (5 bases). The V end lost 0 bases, the J end lost 4 bases, and 12 bases lay between the germline ends. CDR1 and CDR2 (germline): MNHEY, SVGAGI. The CDR3 is 15 residues long.

The chain has TRBV29-1 and TRBJ2-5; possible D gene TRBD2, 5 bases. This CDR3 comprises 13 residues. Germline lookup yields CDR1 SQVTM and CDR2 ANQGSEA. V was shortened by 4 bases and J by 2 bases, with 11 bases between the two germline ends. CDR3 in DNA: TGCAGCGTTGCAACTGGGAGTCAAGAGACCCAGTACTTC. This gives the protein CSVATGSQETQYF.

The rearrangement joins TRBV7-9 to TRBJ2-7; 11 positions agree with TRBD2. Germline lookup yields CDR1 SEHNR and CDR2 FQNEAQ (reference sequence). The CDR3 is 13 amino acids. V lost 5 bases to trimming and J lost 6 bases; unmatched junction nucleotides: 3. In DNA, the CDR3 is TGTGCCAGCAGCGCTAGCGGGAGGCGCGAGCAGTACTTC. It codes for CASSASGRREQYF.

This clone was seen a handful of times. The chain couples TRBV11-2 to TRBJ1-2; D is possibly TRBD1 (5 bases). The V gene's germline CDR1 is SGHAT and CDR2 FQNNGV. The germline V and J ends were trimmed by 5 bases and 7 bases, with 11 bases remaining between them. This CDR3 has 12 residues. The CDR3 DNA reads TGTGCCAGCAGCGGGAGAGGGGCTGGCTACACCTTC. It encodes CASSGRGAGYTF.

This chain joins TRBV19 and TRBJ2-3; TRBD2 matches at 8 bases. The CDR3 is made up of 15 amino acids. Losses at the gene ends were 7 bases for V and 3 bases for J; bases not matched to a gene: 9. CDR1 and CDR2 (germline): LNHDA, SQIVND (reference sequence). CDR3 in amino acids: CASIAAGGSTDTQYF. The CDR3 DNA reads as TGTGCCAGTATTGCGGCGGGAGGTTCGACAGATACGCAGTATTTT.

The rearrangement uses TRBV18 and TRBJ1-2; 8 positions agree with TRBD1. V dropped 3 bases and J dropped 1; count of bases not matched to a gene: 16. The CDR3 contains 19 residues. Germline CDR1 KGHSH, CDR2 LQKENI. The CDR3 region has the DNA TGTGCCAGCTCACCCACCCGAACGGGACAGGCAATTTTTAACTATGGCTACACCTTC. Translating gives CASSPTRTGQAIFNYGYTF.

V is TRBV10-3 and J is TRBJ2-2; D possibly corresponds to TRBD1 (5 bases). CDR3 size: 17 residues. Trimming took 8 bases from V and 0 from J, leaving 19 bases between them. CDR1 and CDR2 (germline): ENHRY, SYGVKD. The CDR3 loop reads CAIGARGVDPNTGELFF. DNA for the CDR3: TGTGCCATCGGGGCGAGAGGAGTGGACCCGAACACCGGGGAGCTGTTTTTT.

The V call is TRBV9, the J call TRBJ1-5, with TRBD1 identical over 7 bases. CDR1 is SGDLS and CDR2 is YYNGEE in the germline V gene. With V trimmed by 1 base and J by 1 base, 2 bases remained unmatched. The CDR3 contains 15 residues. In DNA form, the CDR3 reads TGTGCCAGCAGCGTAACAGGGGAGAGCAATCAGCCCCAGCATTTT. It translates to CASSVTGESNQPQHF. Based on the CDR3 plus reference TRBV9 and TRBJ1-5, the full variable domain is DSGVTQTPKHLITATGQRVTLRCSPRSGDLSVYWYQQSLDQGLQFLIQYYNGEERAKGNILERFSAQQFPDLHSELNLSSLELGDSALYFCASSVTGESNQPQHFGDGTRLSIL.